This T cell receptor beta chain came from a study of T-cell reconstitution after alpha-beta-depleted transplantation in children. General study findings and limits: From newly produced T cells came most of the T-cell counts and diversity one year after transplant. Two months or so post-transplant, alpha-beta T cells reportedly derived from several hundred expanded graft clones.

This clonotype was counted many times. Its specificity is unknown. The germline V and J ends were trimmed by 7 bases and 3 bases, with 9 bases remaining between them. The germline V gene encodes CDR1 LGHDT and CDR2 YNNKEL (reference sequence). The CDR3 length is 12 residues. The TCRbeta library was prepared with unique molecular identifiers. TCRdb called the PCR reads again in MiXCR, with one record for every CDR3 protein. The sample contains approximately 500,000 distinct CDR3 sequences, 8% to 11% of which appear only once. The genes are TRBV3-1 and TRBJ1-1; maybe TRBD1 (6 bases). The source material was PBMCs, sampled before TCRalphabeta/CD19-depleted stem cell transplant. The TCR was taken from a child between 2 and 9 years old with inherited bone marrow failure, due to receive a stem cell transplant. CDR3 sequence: CASTEGDTEAFF. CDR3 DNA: TGTGCCAGCACCGAGGGGGACACTGAAGCTTTCTTT.